The clone carrying this T cell receptor (beta chain) was observed a few times. The entry originates in a study of blood T cell repertoires in COVID-19. Overall study: Sites in the United States, Italy and Spain provided acute and convalescent COVID-19 samples. From T cells, B-cell-depleted T cells, or PBMCs came the material, which was cDNA or gDNA.

The CDR3 is made up of 17 amino acids. Trimming took off 0 bases at V and 4 bases at J, with 16 bases between the two ends. Germline CDR1 reads LGHDT; CDR2 reads YNNKEL (reference sequence). As originally analysed: Reference gene primers were amplified, and this amplification served to estimate nucleated cell counts. The method was immunoSEQ multiplex PCR; TCRdb's version includes in-frame clones alone and lacks a portion of them. D and trimming come from the DNA, and the V and J calls and clone size come from that table. The repertoire holds more than 95,000 clones, with roughly 76% as singletons. This sequence originates from a woman aged 70-85 years with acute or convalescent COVID-19. The V gene is TRBV3-1 (or the pseudogene TRBV3-2), the J gene TRBJ1-3; the D gene is possibly TRBD1 (5 bases). Sequencing input: peripheral blood. The CDR3 is CASSQDHGGGGGNTIYF. CDR3 in DNA: TGTGCCAGCAGCCAAGATCACGGAGGCGGGGGAGGAAACACCATATATTTT.